The clone carrying this T cell receptor (beta chain) has at least ten counts. Germline V gives CDR1 MNHEY, CDR2 SMNVEV (reference sequence). The CDR3 consists of 13 residues. With 2 bases removed from V and 7 bases from J, the gap between germline ends came to 12 bases. RNA transcripts were the source from which TCR beta CDR3 regions were amplified. Scientists carried out first-round RT-PCR using HTBI primers and then a second-round multiplex PCR. TCRdb re-called the multiplex PCR reads with MiXCR, one entry per CDR3 protein. The sample records 620,000 or so distinct CDR3 sequences, about 20% being singletons. This sample stems from a study of Graves' ophthalmopathy and Graves' hyperthyroidism.

What was sequenced was peripheral blood. This sequence was found in a woman between 18 and 30 years old with stable Graves' hyperthyroidism. Some clones in this sample may be carry-over from other donors' samples. The V and J genes are TRBV27 and TRBJ2-7; D is unresolved. The CDR3 protein is CASSLGRLSEQYF. CDR3 in DNA: TGTGCCAGCAGTTTAGGGCGGTTATCAGAGCAGTACTTC.